This T cell receptor beta chain is from a study of CXCR3-negative and CXCR3-positive naive CD8 T cells. Whole-study results and caveats: TRBV-TRBJ usage was alike in naive CXCR3-negative and CXCR3-positive cells but differed in memory cells. CXCR3-negative naive cells had less hydrophobic TRB CDR3s than did CXCR3-positive naive cells.

TRB cDNA was prepared as libraries by UMI-labeled 5' RACE. TCRdb reanalyzed the 5' RACE reads, giving one entry per CDR3 protein sequence and no DNA. The sample holds some 150,000 distinct CDR3 sequences. The authors gated naive CD8+ T cells as CD45RO-CCR7+CD27+CD95-. About this clonotype itself: Its cognate antigen is unknown.

The CDR3 spans 15 residues. Germline CDR1 MGHRA, CDR2 YSYEKL. This rearrangement joins TRBV4-1 to TRBJ1-6; there is no DNA to check the TCRdb D call of TRBD1. The sample consisted of naive CXCR3+ CD8+ T cells from blood. Described subset: CD45RO-CCR7+CD27+CD95- naive CD8+ T cells expressing CXCR3 (TNR3+). This receptor was identified in a human donor in good health. Some clones in this sample may be carry-over from other donors' samples. CDR3 loop: CASSSNGQGGSPLHF.